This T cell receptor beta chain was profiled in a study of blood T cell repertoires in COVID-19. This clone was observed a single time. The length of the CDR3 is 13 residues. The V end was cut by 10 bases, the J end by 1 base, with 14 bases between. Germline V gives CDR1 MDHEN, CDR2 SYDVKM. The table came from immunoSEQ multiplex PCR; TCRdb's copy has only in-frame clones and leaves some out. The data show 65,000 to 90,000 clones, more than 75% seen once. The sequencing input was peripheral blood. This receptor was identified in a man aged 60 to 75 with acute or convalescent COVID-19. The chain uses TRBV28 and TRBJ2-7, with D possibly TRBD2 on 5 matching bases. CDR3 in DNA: TGTGCCACCAAGAGAGGGCAGTCCTACGAGCAGTACTTC. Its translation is CATKRGQSYEQYF.